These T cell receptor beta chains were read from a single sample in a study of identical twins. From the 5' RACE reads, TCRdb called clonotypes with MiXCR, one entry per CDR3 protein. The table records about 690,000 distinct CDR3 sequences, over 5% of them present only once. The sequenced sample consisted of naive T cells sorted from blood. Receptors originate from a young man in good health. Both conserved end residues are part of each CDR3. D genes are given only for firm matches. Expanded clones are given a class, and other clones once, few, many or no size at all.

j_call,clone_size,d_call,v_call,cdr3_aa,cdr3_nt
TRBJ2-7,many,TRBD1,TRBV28,CASSLRGQFSYEQYF,TGTGCCAGCAGTTTGAGGGGACAGTTCTCCTACGAGCAGTACTTC
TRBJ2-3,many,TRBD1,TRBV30,CAWTRTGRTDTQYF,TGTGCCTGGACTCGGACAGGTCGAACAGATACGCAGTATTTT
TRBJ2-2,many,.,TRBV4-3,CASSQDRGTDTGELFF,TGCGCCAGCAGCCAAGATAGAGGGACCGACACCGGGGAGCTGTTTTTT
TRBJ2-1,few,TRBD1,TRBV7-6,CASSPSTGTYNEQFF,TGTGCCAGCAGCCCCTCGACAGGGACATACAATGAGCAGTTCTTC
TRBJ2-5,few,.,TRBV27,CASSLGKAQYF,TGTGCCAGCAGTTTGGGGAAGGCCCAGTACTTC
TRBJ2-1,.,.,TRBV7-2,CASSFWSSGNNEQFF,TGTGCCAGCAGCTTTTGGAGTAGCGGAAACAATGAGCAGTTCTTC
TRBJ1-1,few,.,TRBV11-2,CASSLKGWGMNTEAFF,TGTGCCAGCAGCTTAAAGGGGTGGGGGATGAACACTGAAGCTTTCTTT
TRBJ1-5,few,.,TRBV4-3,CASSQDSYSNQPQHF,TGCGCCAGCAGCCAAGATAGCTATAGCAATCAGCCCCAGCATTTT
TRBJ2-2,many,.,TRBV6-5,CASSYSSRADTGELFF,TGTGCCAGCAGTTACTCGAGCAGGGCTGACACCGGGGAGCTGTTTTTT
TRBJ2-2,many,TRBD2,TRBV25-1,CASASGEVNTGELFF,TGTGCCAGCGCTAGCGGGGAGGTGAACACCGGGGAGCTGTTTTTT
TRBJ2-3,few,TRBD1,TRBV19,CASRQGRGTDTQYF,TGTGCCAGTAGACAGGGGCGCGGAACAGATACGCAGTATTTT
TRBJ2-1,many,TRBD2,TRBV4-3,CASSQQAGGPNEQFF,TGCGCCAGCAGCCAACAAGCGGGAGGGCCCAATGAGCAGTTCTTC
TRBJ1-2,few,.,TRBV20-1,CSAREYGYTF,TGCAGTGCTAGGGAGTATGGCTACACCTTC
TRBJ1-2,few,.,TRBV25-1,CASSDRRLLKDGYTF,TGTGCCAGCAGTGACCGGCGGCTCCTGAAGGATGGCTACACCTTC
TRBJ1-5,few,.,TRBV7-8,CASSLERTRGSNQPQHF,TGTGCCAGCAGCTTAGAACGGACCCGGGGGAGCAATCAGCCCCAGCATTTT
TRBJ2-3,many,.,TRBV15,CATSRGTGHRTDTQYF,TGTGCCACCAGCAGAGGAACCGGACATAGGACGGATACGCAGTATTTT
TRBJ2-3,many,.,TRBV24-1,CATSDLLGESTDTQYF,TGTGCCACCAGTGATTTGCTCGGGGAAAGCACAGATACGCAGTATTTT
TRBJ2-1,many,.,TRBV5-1,CASSAQLPSAYYNEQFF,TGCGCCAGCAGCGCCCAACTACCTAGCGCCTACTACAATGAGCAGTTCTTC
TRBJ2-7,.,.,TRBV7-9,CASSLGQEDYEQYF,TGTGCCAGCAGCTTGGGGCAGGAAGACTACGAGCAGTACTTC
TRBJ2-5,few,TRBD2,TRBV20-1,CSASGDSGGTGQETQYF,TGCAGTGCCTCGGGGGATAGCGGGGGTACCGGTCAAGAGACCCAGTACTTC
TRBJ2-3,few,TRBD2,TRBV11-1,CASGGLAGGNWDTDTQYF,TGTGCCAGCGGGGGACTAGCGGGAGGAAATTGGGACACAGATACGCAGTATTTT
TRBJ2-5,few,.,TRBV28,CASGRNGETQYF,TGTGCCAGCGGGAGAAATGGGGAGACCCAGTACTTC
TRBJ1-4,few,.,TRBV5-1,CASSPPRDATNEKLFF,TGCGCCAGCAGCCCACCGCGGGATGCAACTAATGAAAAACTGTTTTTT
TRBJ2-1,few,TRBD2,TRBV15,CATSHGLVAGRASLGNEQFF,TGTGCCACCAGCCATGGGCTGGTGGCTGGGAGGGCCTCCCTAGGCAATGAGCAGTTCTTC
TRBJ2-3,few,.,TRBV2,CASTTDTQYF,TGTGCTTCAACCACAGATACGCAGTATTTT
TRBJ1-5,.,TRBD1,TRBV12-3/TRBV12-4,CASSRRQGASNQPQHF,TGTGCCAGCAGTCGAAGACAGGGGGCATCCAATCAGCCCCAGCATTTT
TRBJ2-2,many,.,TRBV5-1,CASSLKGVNTGELFF,TGCGCCAGCAGCTTGAAAGGGGTCAACACCGGGGAGCTGTTTTTT
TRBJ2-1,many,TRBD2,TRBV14,CASSQDKSGGRLFF,TGTGCCAGCAGCCAGGATAAGTCGGGAGGGCGTCTGTTCTTC
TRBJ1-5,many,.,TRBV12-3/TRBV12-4,CASSLFGGREPQHF,TGTGCCAGCAGTTTATTCGGGGGGCGCGAGCCCCAGCATTTT
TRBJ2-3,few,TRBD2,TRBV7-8,CASSPSGRNTDTQYF,TGTGCCAGCAGCCCGAGCGGGAGGAACACAGATACGCAGTATTTT
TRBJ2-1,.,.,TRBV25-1,CASSARQNNEQFF,TGTGCCAGCAGTGCTCGACAGAACAATGAGCAGTTCTTC
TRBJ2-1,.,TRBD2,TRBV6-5,CASSYNGLAENNEQFF,TGTGCCAGCAGTTACAACGGACTAGCGGAAAACAATGAGCAGTTCTTC
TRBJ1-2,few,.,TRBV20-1,CSARLNWDTF,TGCAGTGCTAGACTCAATTGGGACACCTTC
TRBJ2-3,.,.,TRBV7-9,CASSTPLDTQYF,TGTGCCAGCAGCACCCCACTAGATACGCAGTATTTT
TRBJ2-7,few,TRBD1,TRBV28,CASRPMNRGTQREQYF,TGTGCCAGCAGACCTATGAACAGGGGTACCCAAAGGGAGCAGTACTTC
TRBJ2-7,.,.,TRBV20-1,CGAPVYVGDLYEQYF,TGCGGTGCTCCCGTCTATGTGGGAGATCTCTACGAGCAGTACTTC
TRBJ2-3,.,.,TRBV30,CAWSSGTPDTQYF,TGTGCCTGGAGTTCCGGGACCCCCGATACGCAGTATTTT
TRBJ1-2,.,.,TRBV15,CATATGHGYTF,TGTGCCACCGCAACGGGCCATGGCTACACCTTC
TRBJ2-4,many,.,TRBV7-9,CASSLPLIANAKNIQYF,TGTGCCAGCAGCTTACCGCTAATAGCAAACGCCAAAAACATTCAGTACTTC
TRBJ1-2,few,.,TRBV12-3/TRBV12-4,CASSLPGPNYGYTF,TGTGCCAGCAGTTTGCCAGGACCCAACTATGGCTACACCTTC
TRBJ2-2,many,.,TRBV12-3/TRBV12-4,CASSLPETGELFF,TGTGCCAGCAGTTTACCTGAAACCGGGGAGCTGTTTTTT
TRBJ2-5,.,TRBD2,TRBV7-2,CASSLIREGGETQYF,TGTGCCAGCAGCTTAATCCGGGAGGGCGGCGAGACCCAGTACTTC
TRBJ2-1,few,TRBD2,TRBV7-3,CASSPRLGVTSGFNNEQFF,TGTGCCAGCAGCCCGAGGTTGGGAGTGACTAGCGGTTTTAACAATGAGCAGTTCTTC
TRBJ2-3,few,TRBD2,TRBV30,CAWSRGGADTQYF,TGTGCCTGGAGTCGGGGGGGAGCAGATACGCAGTATTTT
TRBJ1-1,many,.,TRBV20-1,CSARTPETGRAFF,TGCAGTGCCCGCACACCTGAAACAGGGAGAGCTTTCTTT
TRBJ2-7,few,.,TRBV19,CASRGPWTGEQYF,TGTGCCAGTAGAGGTCCTTGGACGGGGGAGCAGTACTTC
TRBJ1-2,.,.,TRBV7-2,CASSLLGRTEGYTF,TGTGCCAGCAGCTTACTAGGGCGGACCGAGGGCTACACCTTC
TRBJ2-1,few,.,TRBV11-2,CASSRYRGGDYNEQFF,TGTGCCAGCAGCCGTTACAGGGGAGGTGATTACAATGAGCAGTTCTTC
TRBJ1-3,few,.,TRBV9,CASSAQSRVSGNTIYF,TGTGCCAGCAGCGCCCAATCCAGGGTGTCTGGAAACACCATATATTTT
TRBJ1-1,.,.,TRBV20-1,CSARDRGIPEAFF,TGCAGTGCTAGAGATCGCGGGATCCCTGAAGCTTTCTTT
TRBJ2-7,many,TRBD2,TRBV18,CASSPRAGGPYEQYF,TGTGCCAGCTCACCCCGAGCGGGAGGGCCCTACGAGCAGTACTTC
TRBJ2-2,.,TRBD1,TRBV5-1,CASSLMRQGGELFF,TGCGCCAGCAGCTTAATGAGACAGGGCGGGGAGCTGTTTTTT
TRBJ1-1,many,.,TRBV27,CASREGNTEAFF,TGTGCCAGCAGAGAGGGGAACACTGAAGCTTTCTTT
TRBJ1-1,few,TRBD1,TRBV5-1,CASSWGTGVVDTEAFF,TGCGCCAGCAGCTGGGGGACAGGGGTAGTTGACACTGAAGCTTTCTTT
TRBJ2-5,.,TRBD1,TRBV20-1,CSALPGQGSKTQYF,TGCAGTGCTCTCCCGGGACAGGGGAGCAAGACCCAGTACTTC